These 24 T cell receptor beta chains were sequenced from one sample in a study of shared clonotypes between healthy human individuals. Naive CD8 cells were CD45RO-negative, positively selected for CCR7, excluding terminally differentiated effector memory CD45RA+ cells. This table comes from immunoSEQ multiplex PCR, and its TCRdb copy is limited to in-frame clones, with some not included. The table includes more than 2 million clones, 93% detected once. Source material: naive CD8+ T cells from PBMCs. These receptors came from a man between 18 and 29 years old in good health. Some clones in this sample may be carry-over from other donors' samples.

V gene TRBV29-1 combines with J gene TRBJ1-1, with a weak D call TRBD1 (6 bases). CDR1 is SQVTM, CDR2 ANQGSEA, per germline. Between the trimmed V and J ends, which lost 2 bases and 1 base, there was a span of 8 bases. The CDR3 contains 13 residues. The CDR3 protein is CSVEHRENTEAFF. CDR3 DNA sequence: TGCAGCGTTGAACACAGGGAGAACACTGAAGCTTTCTTT.

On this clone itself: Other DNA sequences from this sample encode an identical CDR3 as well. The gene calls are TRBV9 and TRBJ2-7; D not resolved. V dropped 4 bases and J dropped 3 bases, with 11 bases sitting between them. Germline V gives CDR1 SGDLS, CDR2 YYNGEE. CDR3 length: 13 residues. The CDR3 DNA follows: TGTGCCAGCAGCCTCTCGGACGGCTACGAGCAGTACTTC. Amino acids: CASSLSDGYEQYF.

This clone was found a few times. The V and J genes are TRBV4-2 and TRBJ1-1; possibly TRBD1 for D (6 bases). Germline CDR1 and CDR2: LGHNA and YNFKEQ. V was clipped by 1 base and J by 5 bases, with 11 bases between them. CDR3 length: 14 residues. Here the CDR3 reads CASSQGEGGTEAFF. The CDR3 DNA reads TGTGCCAGCAGCCAAGGGGAAGGGGGGACTGAAGCTTTCTTT.

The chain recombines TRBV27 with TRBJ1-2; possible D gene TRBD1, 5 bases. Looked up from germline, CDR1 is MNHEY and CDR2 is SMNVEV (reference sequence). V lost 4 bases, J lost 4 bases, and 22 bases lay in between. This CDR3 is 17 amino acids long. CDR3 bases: TGTGCCAGCAGTTCCATCGAATCACTTAGACAGACCTATGGCTACACCTTC. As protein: CASSSIESLRQTYGYTF.

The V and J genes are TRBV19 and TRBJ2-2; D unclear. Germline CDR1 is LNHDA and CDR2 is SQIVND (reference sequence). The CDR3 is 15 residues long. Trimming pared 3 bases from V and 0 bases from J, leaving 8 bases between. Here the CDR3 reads CASSIGVANTGELFF. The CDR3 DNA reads TGTGCCAGTAGTATTGGGGTGGCGAACACCGGGGAGCTGTTTTTT.

DNA for the CDR3: TGTGCCAGCAGCCACACATGGGGACAGGGGGAGACCCAGTACTTC. Protein product: CASSHTWGQGETQYF. The chain couples TRBV28 to TRBJ2-5; 10 bases agree with TRBD1. The CDR3 has 15 amino acids. Germline V gene lookup returns CDR1 MDHEN and CDR2 SYDVKM. V gave up 6 bases and J gave up 5 bases; unmatched junction bases: 9. The full variable domain, in which reference TRBV28 and TRBJ2-5 provide the parts outside the CDR3, is DVKVTQSSRYLVKRTGEKVFLECVQDMDHENMFWYRQDPGLGLRLIYFSYDVKMKEKGDIPEGYSVSREKKERFSLILESASTNQTSMYLCASSHTWGQGETQYFGPGTRLLVL.

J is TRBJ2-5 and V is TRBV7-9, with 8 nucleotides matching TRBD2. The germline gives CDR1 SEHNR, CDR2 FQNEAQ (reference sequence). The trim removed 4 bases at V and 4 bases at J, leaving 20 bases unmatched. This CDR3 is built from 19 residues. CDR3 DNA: TGTGCCAGCAGCTCCCCAACGGGGGGGTCGGTAGGGTGGTTAGAGACCCAGTACTTC. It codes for CASSSPTGGSVGWLETQYF.

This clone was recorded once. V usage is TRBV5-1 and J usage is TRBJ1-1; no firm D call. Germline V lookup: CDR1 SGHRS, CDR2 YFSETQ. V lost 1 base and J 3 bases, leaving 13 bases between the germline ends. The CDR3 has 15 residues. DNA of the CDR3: TGCGCCAGCAGCTTGAAGGTCGCTCACGACACTGAAGCTTTCTTT. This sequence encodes CASSLKVAHDTEAFF.

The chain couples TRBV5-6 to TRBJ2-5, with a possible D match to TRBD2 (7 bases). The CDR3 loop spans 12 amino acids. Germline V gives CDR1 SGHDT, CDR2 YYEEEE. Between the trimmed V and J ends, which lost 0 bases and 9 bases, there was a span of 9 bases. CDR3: CASSLDGGPQYF. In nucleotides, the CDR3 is TGTGCCAGCAGCTTGGACGGGGGGCCCCAGTACTTC. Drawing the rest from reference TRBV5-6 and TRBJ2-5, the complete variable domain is DAGVTQSPTHLIKTRGQQVTLRCSPKSGHDTVSWYQQALGQGPQFIFQYYEEEERQRGNFPDRFSGHQFPNYSSELNVNALLLGDSALYLCASSLDGGPQYFGPGTRLLVL.

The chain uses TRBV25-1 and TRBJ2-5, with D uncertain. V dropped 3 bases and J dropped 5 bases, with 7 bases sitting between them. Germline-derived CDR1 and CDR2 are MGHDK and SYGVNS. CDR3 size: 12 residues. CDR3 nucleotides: TGTGCCAGCAGTGAGGTAGGGGAGACCCAGTACTTC. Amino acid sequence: CASSEVGETQYF.

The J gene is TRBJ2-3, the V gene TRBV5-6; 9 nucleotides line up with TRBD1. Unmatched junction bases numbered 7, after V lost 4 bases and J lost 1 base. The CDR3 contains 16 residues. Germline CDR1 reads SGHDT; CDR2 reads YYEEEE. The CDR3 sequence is CASSVRQGGRTDTQYF. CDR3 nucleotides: TGTGCCAGCAGCGTGAGACAGGGGGGCCGCACAGATACGCAGTATTTT. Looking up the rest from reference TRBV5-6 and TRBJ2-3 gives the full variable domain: DAGVTQSPTHLIKTRGQQVTLRCSPKSGHDTVSWYQQALGQGPQFIFQYYEEEERQRGNFPDRFSGHQFPNYSSELNVNALLLGDSALYLCASSVRQGGRTDTQYFGPGTRLTVL.

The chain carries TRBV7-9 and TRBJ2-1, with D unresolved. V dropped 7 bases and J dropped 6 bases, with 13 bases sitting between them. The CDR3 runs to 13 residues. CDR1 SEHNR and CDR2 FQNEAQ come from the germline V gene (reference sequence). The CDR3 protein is CASTSPLPNEQFF. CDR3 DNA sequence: TGTGCCAGCACCAGCCCCCTTCCCAATGAGCAGTTCTTC. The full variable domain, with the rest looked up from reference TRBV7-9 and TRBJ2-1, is DTGVSQNPRHKITKRGQNVTFRCDPISEHNRLYWYRQTLGQGPEFLTYFQNEAQLEKSRLLSDRFSAERPKGSFSTLEIQRTEQGDSAMYLCASTSPLPNEQFFGPGTRLTVL.

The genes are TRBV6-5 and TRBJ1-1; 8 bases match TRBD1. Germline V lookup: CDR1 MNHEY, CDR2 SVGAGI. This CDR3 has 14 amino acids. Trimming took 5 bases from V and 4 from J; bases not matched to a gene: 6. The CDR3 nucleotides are TGTGCCAGCAGTCCGACAGGGGTCGGCACTGAAGCTTTCTTT. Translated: CASSPTGVGTEAFF.

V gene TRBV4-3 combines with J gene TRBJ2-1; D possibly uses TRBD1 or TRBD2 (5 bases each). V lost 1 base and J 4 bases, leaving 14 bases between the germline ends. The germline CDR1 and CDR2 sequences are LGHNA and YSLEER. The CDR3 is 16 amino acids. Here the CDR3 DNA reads TGCGCCAGCAGCCAAGGATCTCAGGGACCATACAATGAGCAGTTCTTC. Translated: CASSQGSQGPYNEQFF.

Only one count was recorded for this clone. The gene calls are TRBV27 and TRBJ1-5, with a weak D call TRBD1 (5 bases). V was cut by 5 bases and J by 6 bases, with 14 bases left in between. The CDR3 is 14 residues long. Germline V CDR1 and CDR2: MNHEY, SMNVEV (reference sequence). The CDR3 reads CASSPGGDSQPQHF. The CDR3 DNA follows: TGTGCCAGCAGTCCTGGGGGGGATAGTCAGCCCCAGCATTTT.

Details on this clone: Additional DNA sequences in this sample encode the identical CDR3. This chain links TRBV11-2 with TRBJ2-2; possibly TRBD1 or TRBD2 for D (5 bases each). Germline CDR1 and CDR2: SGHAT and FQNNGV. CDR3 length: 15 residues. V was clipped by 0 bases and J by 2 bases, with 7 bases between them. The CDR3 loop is CASSLERGNTGELFF. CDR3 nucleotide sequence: TGTGCCAGCAGCTTAGAGAGGGGAAACACCGGGGAGCTGTTTTTT.

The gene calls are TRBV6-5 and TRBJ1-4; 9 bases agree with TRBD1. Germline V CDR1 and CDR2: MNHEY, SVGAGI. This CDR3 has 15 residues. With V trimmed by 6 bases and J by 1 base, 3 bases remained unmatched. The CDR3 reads CASSRQGGTNEKLFF. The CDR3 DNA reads TGTGCCAGCAGCAGACAGGGGGGAACTAATGAAAAACTGTTTTTT.

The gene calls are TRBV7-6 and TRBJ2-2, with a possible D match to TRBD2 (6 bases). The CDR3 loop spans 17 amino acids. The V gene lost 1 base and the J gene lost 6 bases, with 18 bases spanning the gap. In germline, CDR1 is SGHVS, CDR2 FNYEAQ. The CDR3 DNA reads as TGTGCCAGCAGCTTAGTTGCAGGGCGGGGCGATCCCGGGGAGCTGTTTTTT. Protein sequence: CASSLVAGRGDPGELFF.

The CDR3 loop reads CATSGSPLAGYEQYF. DNA of the CDR3: TGTGCCACCAGCGGAAGTCCGCTAGCTGGCTACGAGCAGTACTTC. V is TRBV15 and J is TRBJ2-7; tentative D call: TRBD2 (5 bases). The germline CDR1 and CDR2 sequences are LNHNV and YYDKDF (reference sequence). The CDR3 extends over 15 amino acids. Trimming took off 5 bases at V and 3 bases at J, with 17 bases between the two ends.

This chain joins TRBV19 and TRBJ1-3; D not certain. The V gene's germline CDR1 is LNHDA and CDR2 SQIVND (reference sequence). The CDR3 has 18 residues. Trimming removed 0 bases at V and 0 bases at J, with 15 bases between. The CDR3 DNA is TGTGCCAGTAGTATAGATCGGCTCAGCTTCGACTCTGGAAACACCATATATTTT. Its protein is CASSIDRLSFDSGNTIYF.

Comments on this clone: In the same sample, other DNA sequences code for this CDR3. The CDR3 loop reads CASSLTGGPLNEQFF. CDR3 bases: TGTGCCAGCAGCTTAACGGGAGGGCCCCTTAATGAGCAGTTCTTC. The rearrangement links TRBV7-9 to TRBJ2-1; 8 nucleotides align to TRBD2. The V gene end was trimmed by 2 bases and the J gene end by 7 bases; junction bases not matched to a gene: 7. This CDR3 spans 15 amino acids. Germline V CDR1 and CDR2: SEHNR, FQNEAQ (reference sequence). Together with reference TRBV7-9 and TRBJ2-1, the CDR3 gives the full variable domain: DTGVSQNPRHKITKRGQNVTFRCDPISEHNRLYWYRQTLGQGPEFLTYFQNEAQLEKSRLLSDRFSAERPKGSFSTLEIQRTEQGDSAMYLCASSLTGGPLNEQFFGPGTRLTVL.

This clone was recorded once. The CDR3 is CASSGRLYQETQYF. The CDR3 coding sequence is TGTGCCAGTAGTGGCAGGTTGTACCAAGAGACCCAGTACTTC. V gene TRBV19 combines with J gene TRBJ2-5; D unresolved. Germline CDR1 is LNHDA and CDR2 is SQIVND (reference sequence). The CDR3 spans 14 residues. V lost 5 bases to trimming and J lost 0 bases, with 10 bases between them.

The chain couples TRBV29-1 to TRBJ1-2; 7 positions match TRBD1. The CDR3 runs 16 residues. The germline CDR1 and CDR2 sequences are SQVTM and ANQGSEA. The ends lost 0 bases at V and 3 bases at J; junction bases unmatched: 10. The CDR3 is CSVEESPGQVHYGYTF. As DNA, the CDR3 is TGCAGCGTTGAAGAATCTCCCGGACAGGTACACTATGGCTACACCTTC.

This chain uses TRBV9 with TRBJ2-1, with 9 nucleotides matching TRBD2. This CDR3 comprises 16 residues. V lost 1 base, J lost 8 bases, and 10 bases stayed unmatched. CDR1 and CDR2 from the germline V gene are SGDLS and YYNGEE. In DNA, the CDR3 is TGTGCCAGCAGCGTATCCGGCGGGAGGGCCGTGGATGAGCAGTTCTTC. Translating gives CASSVSGGRAVDEQFF.